This T cell receptor beta chain appears in the sequencing data of a study of CD8+CD57+ T cells in acquired aplastic anemia. For the study at large: Yields of DNA that came from sorted CD4+ and CD8+ cells averaged approximately 3.2 ug.

According to the study, genomic DNA was the template for TCR beta VDJ and CDR3 profiling. TCRdb re-called the reads with MiXCR, one entry per CDR3 protein. The repertoire holds 150,000 to 200,000 distinct CDR3 sequences, with roughly 48% as singletons. Turning to this clonotype: The target antigen is unknown.

Broader study findings: Patients versus controls showed no significant CD8+ Simpson's diversity difference. Patients shared 25 to 30 CD8+ CDR3 sequences with controls.

Sequencing was done on patients that had shown CD8+CD57+ cell expansion by flow cytometry. There was no therapy given to any patient before the blood sampling took place. The CDR3 consists of 13 residues. CDR1 is SGDLS, CDR2 YYNGEE, per germline. V was pared by 4 bases and J by 5 bases, with 12 bases between. Material: sorted CD4+, CD8+, or CD8+CD57+ T cells (not recorded which) from PBMCs. This chain uses TRBV9 with TRBJ2-5, with no clear D. This sequence was found in a human donor with aplastic anemia. The CDR3 is CASSPSGWETQYF. In DNA form, the CDR3 reads TGTGCCAGCAGCCCGTCCGGGTGGGAGACCCAGTACTTC.